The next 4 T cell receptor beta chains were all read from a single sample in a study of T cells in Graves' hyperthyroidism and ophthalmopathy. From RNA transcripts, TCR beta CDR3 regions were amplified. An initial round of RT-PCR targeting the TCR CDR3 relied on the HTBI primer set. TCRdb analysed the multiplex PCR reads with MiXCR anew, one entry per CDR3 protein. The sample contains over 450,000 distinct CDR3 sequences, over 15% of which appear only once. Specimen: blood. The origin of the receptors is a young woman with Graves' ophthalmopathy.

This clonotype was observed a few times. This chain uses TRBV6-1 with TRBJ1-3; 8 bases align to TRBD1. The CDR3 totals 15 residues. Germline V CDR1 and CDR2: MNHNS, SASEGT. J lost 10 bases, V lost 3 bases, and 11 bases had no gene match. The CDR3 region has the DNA TGTGCCAGCAGTGACCCCCAGGGGACAGGAGAGACCATATATTTT. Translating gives CASSDPQGTGETIYF.

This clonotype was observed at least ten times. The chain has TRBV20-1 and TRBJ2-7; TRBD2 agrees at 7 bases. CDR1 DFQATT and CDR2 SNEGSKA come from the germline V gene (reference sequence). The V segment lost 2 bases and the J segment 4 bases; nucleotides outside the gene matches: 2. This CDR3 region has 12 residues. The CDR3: CSARWEGYEQYF. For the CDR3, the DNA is TGCAGTGCTAGATGGGAGGGTTACGAGCAGTACTTC.

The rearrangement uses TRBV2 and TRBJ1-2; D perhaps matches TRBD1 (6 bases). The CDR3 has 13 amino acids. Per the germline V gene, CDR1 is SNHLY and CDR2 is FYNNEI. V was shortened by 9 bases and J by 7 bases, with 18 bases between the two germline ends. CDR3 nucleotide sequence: TGTGCCAGTTCGGGAACCCGAGGGGGTGGCTACACCTTC. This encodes CASSGTRGGGYTF.

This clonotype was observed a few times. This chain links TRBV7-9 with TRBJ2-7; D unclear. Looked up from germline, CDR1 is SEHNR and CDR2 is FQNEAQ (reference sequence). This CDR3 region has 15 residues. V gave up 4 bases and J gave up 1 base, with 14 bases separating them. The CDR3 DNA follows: TGTGCCAGCAGCTCCGCCGGATACTCTTCCTACGAGCAGTACTTC. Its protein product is CASSSAGYSSYEQYF.